The 32 T cell receptor beta chains below come from one sample, sequenced in a study of shared clonotypes between healthy human individuals. Clones were sequenced by immunoSEQ multiplex PCR, and TCRdb holds only the in-frame ones, with some missing. This table holds 2 million to 3 million clones, 93% found once. Sequences were obtained from naive CD4+ T cells from PBMCs. As to subset: CD45RA+ positively selected. The receptors stem from a man aged 18 to 30 in good health. Some clones in this sample may be carry-over from other donors' samples.

V is TRBV19 and J is TRBJ1-4; D not resolved. CDR3 size: 16 residues. Trimming took off 0 bases at V and 0 bases at J, with 8 bases between the two ends. Germline loops: CDR1 LNHDA, CDR2 SQIVND (reference sequence). CDR3 nucleotide sequence: TGTGCCAGTAGTATAGATGGCCAAGCAACTAATGAAAAACTGTTTTTT. It codes for CASSIDGQATNEKLFF.

The chain employs TRBV28 and TRBJ2-1; D possibly matches TRBD1 or TRBD2 (5 bases each). Trimming left V 6 bases short and J 5 bases short, with 14 bases between. CDR1 and CDR2 from the germline V gene are MDHEN and SYDVKM. The CDR3 consists of 14 residues. The CDR3 nucleotides read TGTGCCAGCAGGTGGAGGACATCTAACAATGAGCAGTTCTTC. Residues: CASRWRTSNNEQFF.

The chain recombines TRBV27 with TRBJ2-5, with 7 bases fitting TRBD1. Germline V gene data show CDR1 as MNHEY and CDR2 as SMNVEV (reference sequence). The J segment lost 2 bases and the V segment lost 5 bases, leaving 8 bases of the junction unmatched. The CDR3 spans 15 residues. CDR3 in DNA: TGTGCCAGCAGTGGCATCCGGGACAGTCAAGAGACCCAGTACTTC. Amino acids: CASSGIRDSQETQYF.

The chain employs TRBV5-4 and TRBJ1-6; D is ambiguous. V gave up 5 bases and J gave up 7 bases, with 16 bases separating them. Germline values: CDR1 SGHNT, CDR2 YYREEE (reference sequence). This CDR3 contains 15 residues. CDR3 nucleotide sequence: TGTGCCAGCAGATCCTTTCAACAGCTCAATTCACCCCTCCACTTT. Translating it yields CASRSFQQLNSPLHF. The full variable domain, in which reference TRBV5-4 and TRBJ1-6 provide the parts outside the CDR3, is ETGVTQSPTHLIKTRGQQVTLRCSSQSGHNTVSWYQQALGQGPQFIFQYYREEENGRGNFPPRFSGLQFPNYSSELNVNALELDDSALYLCASRSFQQLNSPLHFGNGTRLTVT.

The V call is TRBV5-1, the J call TRBJ1-4; no clear D gene. The germline CDR1 and CDR2 sequences are SGHRS and YFSETQ. V lost 2 bases and J lost 7, with 12 bases in between. The CDR3 is made up of 14 amino acids. CDR3 in DNA: TGCGCCAGCAGCTTCGACTCGGGAGGTGAAAAACTGTTTTTT. Its translation is CASSFDSGGEKLFF.

On this clone itself: Other DNA sequences in the sample encode the same CDR3. V usage is TRBV5-1 and J usage is TRBJ2-1, with 12 nucleotides matching TRBD2. CDR1 is SGHRS, CDR2 YFSETQ, per germline. This CDR3 comprises 16 residues. V trimming: 2 bases; J trimming: 4 bases; junction bases outside the gene matches: 4. The CDR3 sequence is CASSLRTSGNYNEQFF. CDR3 coding DNA: TGCGCCAGCAGCTTACGGACTAGCGGGAATTACAATGAGCAGTTCTTC.

The chain links TRBV14 to TRBJ2-1; D unresolved. The CDR3 runs 13 residues. The V end was cut by 3 bases, the J end by 10 bases, with 13 bases between. Germline V CDR1 and CDR2: SGHDN, FVKESK. The CDR3 is CASSQAVRDEQFF. The CDR3 nucleotides are TGTGCCAGCAGCCAGGCGGTACGCGACGAGCAGTTCTTC. Together with reference TRBV14 and TRBJ2-1, the CDR3 gives the full variable domain: EAGVTQFPSHSVIEKGQTVTLRCDPISGHDNLYWYRRVMGKEIKFLLHFVKESKQDESGMPNNRFLAERTGGTYSTLKVQPAELEDSGVYFCASSQAVRDEQFFGPGTRLTVL.

The chain couples TRBV10-3 to TRBJ2-5; D may be TRBD1 or TRBD2 (5 bases each). This CDR3 is built from 17 residues. Between the trimmed V and J ends, which lost 2 bases and 1 base, there was a span of 17 bases. In germline, CDR1 is ENHRY, CDR2 SYGVKD. CDR3 region: CAISEISRGAGQETQYF. The CDR3 DNA sequence: TGTGCCATCAGTGAGATCTCGAGGGGCGCAGGCCAAGAGACCCAGTACTTC.

The gene calls are TRBV28 and TRBJ2-7; D may match TRBD1 or TRBD2 (6 bases each). The CDR3 runs to 16 residues. The germline V gene encodes CDR1 MDHEN and CDR2 SYDVKM. V dropped 4 bases and J dropped 2 bases, with 18 bases sitting between them. The CDR3 DNA follows: TGTGCCAGCAGTTCCCCGTCCGGGGGCTCGACCTACGAGCAGTACTTC. This translates into CASSSPSGGSTYEQYF.

The V and J genes are TRBV4-1 and TRBJ2-5; D is unclear. The CDR3 is made up of 13 amino acids. Germline CDR1 MGHRA, CDR2 YSYEKL. V was trimmed by 1 base and J by 5 bases, leaving 8 bases between them. For the CDR3, the DNA is TGCGCCAGCAGCCAAGCGGTGACGGAGACCCAGTACTTC. Residues: CASSQAVTETQYF.

This clone was detected once. The chain is built from TRBV29-1 and TRBJ2-5, with TRBD2 as a possible D gene (6 bases). The J call may be faulty, since TRBJ2-7 better matches the DNA end. Germline V CDR1 and CDR2: SQVTM, ANQGSEA. The CDR3 is 15 amino acids. The CDR3 reads CSVVWMGLPRHEQYF. DNA of the CDR3: TGCAGCGTCGTATGGATGGGACTCCCGCGGCACGAGCAGTACTTC.

A remark on this clone: Additional DNA sequences in this sample encode the identical CDR3. The CDR3 DNA sequence: TGTGCCAGCTCACCACCAGGGAGGAATGAGCAGTTCTTC. This gives the protein CASSPPGRNEQFF. The chain employs TRBV18 and TRBJ2-1, with a possible D match to TRBD2 (6 bases). The CDR3 sequence is 13 residues long. Germline V gene lookup returns CDR1 KGHSH and CDR2 LQKENI. V lost 0 bases, J lost 7 bases, and 7 bases lay in between.

V usage is TRBV9 and J usage is TRBJ1-5; D remains unclear. This CDR3 is 13 amino acids long. Germline V gives CDR1 SGDLS, CDR2 YYNGEE. Trimming left V 0 bases short and J 6 bases short, with 7 bases between. This CDR3 reads CASSVDVRQPQHF. CDR3 coding DNA: TGTGCCAGCAGCGTAGATGTCCGTCAGCCCCAGCATTTT.

The rearrangement uses TRBV14 and TRBJ2-3; D perhaps matches TRBD2 (6 bases). Germline V gene lookup returns CDR1 SGHDN and CDR2 FVKESK. The CDR3 totals 17 residues. Deletions cut 4 bases from V and 1 base from J, with 18 bases between. The CDR3 reads CASSRAAGRGGTDTQYF. CDR3 coding DNA: TGTGCCAGCAGCCGAGCCGCCGGGCGGGGAGGCACAGATACGCAGTATTTT. Combining the CDR3 with reference TRBV14 and TRBJ2-3 gives the whole variable domain EAGVTQFPSHSVIEKGQTVTLRCDPISGHDNLYWYRRVMGKEIKFLLHFVKESKQDESGMPNNRFLAERTGGTYSTLKVQPAELEDSGVYFCASSRAAGRGGTDTQYFGPGTRLTVL.

This chain links TRBV15 with TRBJ2-7; 8 nucleotides align to TRBD1. Germline trimming cut 0 bases from V and 4 bases from J; bases unmatched to any gene: 5. The CDR3 extends over 15 amino acids. Germline V gives CDR1 LNHNV, CDR2 YYDKDF (reference sequence). The CDR3 coding sequence is TGTGCCACCAGCAGAGAGACAGGGGAGGCGTACGAGCAGTACTTC. Its translation is CATSRETGEAYEQYF.

This clone was seen a handful of times. The chain combines TRBV28 with TRBJ1-1; D ambiguous. CDR1 and CDR2 (germline): MDHEN, SYDVKM. V was pared by 6 bases and J by 1 base, with 9 bases between. The CDR3 loop spans 13 amino acids. The CDR3, as DNA: TGTGCCAGCAGGGTAGTTGGGAACACTGAAGCTTTCTTT. Its translation is CASRVVGNTEAFF.

This sequence joins TRBV28 and TRBJ2-2; 7 bases are a match to TRBD2. V was clipped by 6 bases and J by 1 base; unmatched bases: 5. The CDR3 has 15 amino acids. In germline, CDR1 is MDHEN, CDR2 SYDVKM. Written as DNA, the CDR3 is TGTGCCAGCAGATACAGCGGGATGAACACCGGGGAGCTGTTTTTT. Protein sequence: CASRYSGMNTGELFF.

The chain is built from TRBV27 and TRBJ2-3, with D uncertain. The CDR3 has 13 residues. CDR1 and CDR2 from the germline V gene are MNHEY and SMNVEV (reference sequence). Trimming pared 3 bases from V and 3 bases from J, leaving 7 bases between. The CDR3: CASSFKRTDTQYF. As DNA, the CDR3 is TGTGCCAGCAGTTTTAAGCGAACAGATACGCAGTATTTT.

This rearrangement joins TRBV28 to TRBJ2-3; 7 bases line up with TRBD2. This CDR3 spans 17 amino acids. CDR1 is MDHEN and CDR2 is SYDVKM in the germline V gene. Trimming at V came to 2 bases and at J to 2 bases, leaving 10 bases not matched to a gene. The CDR3 region is CASSLTAIGRDTDTQYF. CDR3 DNA sequence: TGTGCCAGCAGTTTAACGGCTATAGGGAGGGACACAGATACGCAGTATTTT.

This chain connects TRBV29-1 to TRBJ2-3; the D gene is possibly TRBD1 (5 bases). The length of the CDR3 is 14 residues. Germline loops: CDR1 SQVTM, CDR2 ANQGSEA. Trimming removed 4 bases at V and 4 bases at J, with 15 bases between. CDR3 sequence reads: CSVASGKVADTQYF. CDR3 coding DNA: TGCAGCGTTGCCTCAGGGAAGGTAGCAGATACGCAGTATTTT.

The chain joins TRBV29-1 to TRBJ2-2, with D tentatively TRBD1 (6 bases). The CDR3 length is 15 residues. Germline CDR1 SQVTM, CDR2 ANQGSEA. V was pared by 2 bases and J by 1 base, with 11 bases between. The CDR3 sequence is CSVERTVGNTGELFF. In DNA form, the CDR3 reads TGCAGCGTTGAACGGACAGTGGGGAACACCGGGGAGCTGTTTTTT.

The chain combines TRBV7-8 with TRBJ2-2; 8 bases agree with TRBD1. The V segment lost 6 bases and the J segment 6 bases; nucleotides outside the gene matches: 3. The CDR3 runs to 13 residues. Germline lookup yields CDR1 SGHVS and CDR2 FQNEAQ. CDR3 in amino acids: CASRSTGAGELFF. The DNA for the CDR3 is TGTGCCAGCAGGTCGACAGGGGCCGGGGAGCTGTTTTTT. The full variable domain, in which reference TRBV7-8 and TRBJ2-2 provide the parts outside the CDR3, is GAGVSQSPRYKVAKRGQDVALRCDPISGHVSLFWYQQALGQGPEFLTYFQNEAQLDKSGLPSDRFFAERPEGSVSTLKIQRTQQEDSAVYLCASRSTGAGELFFGEGSRLTVL.

The CDR3 DNA sequence: TGTGCCAGCAGCGTAGCGGGAGGCGATCTTTACGAGCAGTACTTC. Translated, it gives CASSVAGGDLYEQYF. J is TRBJ2-7 and V is TRBV9, with 7 nucleotides matching TRBD2. Per the germline V gene, CDR1 is SGDLS and CDR2 is YYNGEE. The CDR3 length is 15 residues. The V and J ends lost 0 bases and 4 bases, in that order; junction bases with no gene match: 7.

In DNA form, the CDR3 reads TGTGCCAGCAGTGCATTGGATACGCAGTATTTT. Its protein is CASSALDTQYF. The rearrangement uses TRBV7-3 and TRBJ2-3, with D unresolved. The CDR3 has 11 amino acids. Germline V gene sequence: CDR1 SGHTA, CDR2 FQGTGA. Trimming took 6 bases from V and 6 from J, leaving 7 bases between them.

The chain uses TRBV28 and TRBJ1-2, with 7 bases aligning to TRBD1. The CDR3 is made up of 14 amino acids. Germline V gene data show CDR1 as MDHEN and CDR2 as SYDVKM. With V trimmed by 2 bases and J by 5 bases, 5 bases remained unmatched. The CDR3 bases are TGTGCCAGCAGTTTACCTGGGACAGTATATGGCTACACCTTC. This translates into CASSLPGTVYGYTF.

The V call is TRBV6-6, the J call TRBJ2-1; D might be TRBD1 or TRBD2, each matching 5 bases. CDR1 MNHNY and CDR2 SVGAGI come from the germline V gene (reference sequence). The CDR3 spans 14 residues. With 2 bases removed from V and 6 bases from J, the gap between germline ends came to 11 bases. In DNA form, the CDR3 reads TGTGCCAGCAGTTACCCTGGGACGGTCAATGAGCAGTTCTTC. Translated: CASSYPGTVNEQFF.

This chain uses TRBV5-1 with TRBJ1-4; D not certain. The CDR3 is 15 residues long. The V end was cut by 4 bases, the J end by 0 bases, with 10 bases between. Germline V gene lookup returns CDR1 SGHRS and CDR2 YFSETQ. The CDR3 DNA sequence: TGCGCCAGCAGCCCCTGGGAGGCAACTAATGAAAAACTGTTTTTT. This codes for CASSPWEATNEKLFF.

The gene calls are TRBV7-9 and TRBJ2-7; D gene unclear. Germline V gene data show CDR1 as SEHNR and CDR2 as FQNEAQ (reference sequence). This CDR3 is 12 amino acids long. V was cut by 2 bases and J by 4 bases, with 6 bases left in between. The CDR3 region has the DNA TGTGCCAGCAGCTTACCCCAGTACGAGCAGTACTTC. Translation gives CASSLPQYEQYF.

This clone was observed a single time. The chain couples TRBV7-7 to TRBJ2-3; no clear D. The germline V and J ends were trimmed by 1 base and 0 bases, with 11 bases remaining between them. The CDR3 extends over 16 amino acids. Germline V gene data show CDR1 as SSHAT and CDR2 as FNYEAQ (reference sequence). In DNA form, the CDR3 reads TGTGCCAGCAGCTTAGGCGTGTCGGGTAGCACAGATACGCAGTATTTT. Amino acids: CASSLGVSGSTDTQYF.

The chain carries TRBV13 and TRBJ1-1; D is uncertain. The CDR3 is made up of 15 amino acids. Germline V gene data show CDR1 as PRHDT and CDR2 as FYEKMQ (reference sequence). Trimming took off 5 bases at V and 0 bases at J, with 13 bases between the two ends. CDR3 in amino acids: CASSRERGLNTEAFF. The CDR3 DNA reads TGTGCCAGCAGCCGAGAGCGGGGTTTGAACACTGAAGCTTTCTTT.

The V and J genes are TRBV5-1 and TRBJ2-3; D perhaps matches TRBD2 (5 bases). Germline V lookup: CDR1 SGHRS, CDR2 YFSETQ. The CDR3 is made up of 15 amino acids. The V gene lost 4 bases and the J gene lost 4 bases, with 16 bases spanning the gap. The CDR3 DNA sequence: TGCGCCAGCAGCCCGCTGAATATGGACTCAGATACGCAGTATTTT. Amino acid sequence: CASSPLNMDSDTQYF.

V is TRBV5-1 and J is TRBJ1-2; weak D call: TRBD1 (5 bases). Trimming stripped 4 bases from V and 1 base from J, with 17 bases between. Germline values: CDR1 SGHRS, CDR2 YFSETQ. The CDR3 consists of 16 residues. CDR3 DNA sequence: TGCGCCAGCAGCGGGCAGGCCCTAGGGGTTAACTATGGCTACACCTTC. Residues: CASSGQALGVNYGYTF.